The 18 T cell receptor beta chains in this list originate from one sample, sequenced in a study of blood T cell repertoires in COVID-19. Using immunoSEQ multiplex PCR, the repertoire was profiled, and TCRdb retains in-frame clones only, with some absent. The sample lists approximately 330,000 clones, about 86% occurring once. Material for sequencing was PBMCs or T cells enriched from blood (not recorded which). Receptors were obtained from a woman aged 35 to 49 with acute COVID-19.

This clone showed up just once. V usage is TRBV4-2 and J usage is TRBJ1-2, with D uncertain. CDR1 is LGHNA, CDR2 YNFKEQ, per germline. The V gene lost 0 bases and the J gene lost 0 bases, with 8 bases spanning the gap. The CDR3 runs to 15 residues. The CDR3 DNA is TGTGCCAGCAGCCAAGATATGGCAACTAACTATGGCTACACCTTC. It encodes CASSQDMATNYGYTF.

CDR3 protein: CASSIVGSHGELFF. In DNA form, the CDR3 reads TGTGCCAGTAGTATCGTGGGGAGTCACGGGGAGCTGTTTTTT. The chain couples TRBV19 to TRBJ2-2, with D perhaps matching TRBD2 (5 bases). This CDR3 contains 14 residues. CDR1 and CDR2 (germline): LNHDA, SQIVND (reference sequence). The V end lost 3 bases, the J end lost 7 bases, and 12 bases lay between the germline ends.

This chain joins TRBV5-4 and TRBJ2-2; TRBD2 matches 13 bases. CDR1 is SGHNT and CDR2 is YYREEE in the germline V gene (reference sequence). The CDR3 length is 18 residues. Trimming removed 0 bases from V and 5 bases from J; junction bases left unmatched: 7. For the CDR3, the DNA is TGTGCCAGCAGCTTGGGCGTGGGACTAGCGGGAAAGACCGGGGAGCTGTTTTTT. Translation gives CASSLGVGLAGKTGELFF.

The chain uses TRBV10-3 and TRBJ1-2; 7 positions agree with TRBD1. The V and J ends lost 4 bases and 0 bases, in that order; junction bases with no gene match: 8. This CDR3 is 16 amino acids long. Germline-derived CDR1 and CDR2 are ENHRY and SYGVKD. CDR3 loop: CAISGGQNPTNYGYTF. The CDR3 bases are TGTGCCATCAGTGGGGGACAGAATCCAACTAACTATGGCTACACCTTC.

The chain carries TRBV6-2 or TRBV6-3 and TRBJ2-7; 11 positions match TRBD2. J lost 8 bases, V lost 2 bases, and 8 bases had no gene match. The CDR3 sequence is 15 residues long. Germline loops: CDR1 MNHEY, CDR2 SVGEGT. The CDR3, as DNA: TGTGCCAGCAGTTACCTTACTAGCGGGAGTCCACAGCAGTACTTC. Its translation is CASSYLTSGSPQQYF.

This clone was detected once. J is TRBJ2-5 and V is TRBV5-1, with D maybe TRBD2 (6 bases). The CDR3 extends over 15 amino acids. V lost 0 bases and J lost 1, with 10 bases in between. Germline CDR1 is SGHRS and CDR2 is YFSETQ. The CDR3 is CASSLDAGPQETQYF. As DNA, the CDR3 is TGCGCCAGCAGCTTGGACGCGGGACCCCAAGAGACCCAGTACTTC.

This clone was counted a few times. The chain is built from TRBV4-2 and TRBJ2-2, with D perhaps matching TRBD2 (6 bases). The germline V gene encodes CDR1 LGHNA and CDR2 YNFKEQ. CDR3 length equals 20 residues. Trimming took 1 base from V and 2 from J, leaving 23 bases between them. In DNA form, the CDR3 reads TGTGCCAGCAGCCAAGGGCGGGGACGGGCGGTATACGGTAACACCGGGGAGCTGTTTTTT. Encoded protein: CASSQGRGRAVYGNTGELFF.

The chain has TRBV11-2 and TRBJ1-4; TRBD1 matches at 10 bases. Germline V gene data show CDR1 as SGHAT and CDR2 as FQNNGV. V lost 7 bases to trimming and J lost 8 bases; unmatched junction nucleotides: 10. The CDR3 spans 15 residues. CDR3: CASTIRQGAYEKLFF. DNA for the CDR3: TGTGCCAGCACCATAAGACAGGGGGCTTACGAAAAACTGTTTTTT.

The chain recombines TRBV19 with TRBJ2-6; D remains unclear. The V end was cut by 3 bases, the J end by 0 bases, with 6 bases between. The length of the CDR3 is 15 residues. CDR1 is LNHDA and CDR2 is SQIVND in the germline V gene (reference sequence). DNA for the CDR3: TGTGCCAGTAGTATGGGCTTCTCTGGGGCCAACGTCCTGACTTTC. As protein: CASSMGFSGANVLTF.

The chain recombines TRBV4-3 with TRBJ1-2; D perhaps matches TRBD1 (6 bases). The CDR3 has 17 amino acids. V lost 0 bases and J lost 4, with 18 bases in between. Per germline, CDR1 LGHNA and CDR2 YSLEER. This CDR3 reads CASSQDSQGPNLYGYTF. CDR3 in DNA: TGCGCCAGCAGCCAAGATTCTCAGGGGCCAAACCTCTATGGCTACACCTTC.

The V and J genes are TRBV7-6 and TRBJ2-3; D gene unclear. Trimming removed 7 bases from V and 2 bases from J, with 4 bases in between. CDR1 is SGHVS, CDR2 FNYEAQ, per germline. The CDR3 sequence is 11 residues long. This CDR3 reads CASTYTDTQYF. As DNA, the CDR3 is TGTGCCAGCACCTACACAGATACGCAGTATTTT.

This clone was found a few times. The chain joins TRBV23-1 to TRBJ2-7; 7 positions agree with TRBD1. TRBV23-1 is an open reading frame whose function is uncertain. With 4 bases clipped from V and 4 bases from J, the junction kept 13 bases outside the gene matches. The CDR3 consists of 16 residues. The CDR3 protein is CASSLPYSDRAYEQYF. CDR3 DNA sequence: TGCGCCAGCAGTCTCCCTTACTCTGACAGGGCTTACGAGCAGTACTTC.

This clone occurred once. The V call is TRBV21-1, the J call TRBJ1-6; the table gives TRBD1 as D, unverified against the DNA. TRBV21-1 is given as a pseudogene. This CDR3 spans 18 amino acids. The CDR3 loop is CASSKLCLGTAAYSPLHF. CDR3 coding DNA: TGTGCCAGCAGCAAATTATGTTTAGGGACAGCTGCCTATTCACCCCTCCACTTT.

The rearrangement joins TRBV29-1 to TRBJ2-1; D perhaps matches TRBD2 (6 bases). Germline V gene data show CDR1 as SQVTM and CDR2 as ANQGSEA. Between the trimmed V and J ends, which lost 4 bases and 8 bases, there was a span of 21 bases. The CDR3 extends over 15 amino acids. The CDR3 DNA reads TGCAGCGTTGGAATGTGGGGCCCCGGGACTGATGAGCAGTTCTTC. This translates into CSVGMWGPGTDEQFF.

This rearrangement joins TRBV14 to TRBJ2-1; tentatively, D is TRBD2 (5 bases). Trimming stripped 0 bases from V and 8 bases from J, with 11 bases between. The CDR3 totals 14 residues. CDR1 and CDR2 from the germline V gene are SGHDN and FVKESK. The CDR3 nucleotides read TGTGCCAGCAGCCAAGACGTAGGGAGCCATGAGCAGTTCTTC. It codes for CASSQDVGSHEQFF.

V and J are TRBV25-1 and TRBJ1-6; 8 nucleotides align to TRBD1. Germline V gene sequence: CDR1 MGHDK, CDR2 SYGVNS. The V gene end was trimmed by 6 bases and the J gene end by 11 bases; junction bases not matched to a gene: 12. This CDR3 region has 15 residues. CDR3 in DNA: TGTGCCAGCAGCCCTCCGGGACAGGCTAGGCCACCCCTCCACTTT. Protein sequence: CASSPPGQARPPLHF.

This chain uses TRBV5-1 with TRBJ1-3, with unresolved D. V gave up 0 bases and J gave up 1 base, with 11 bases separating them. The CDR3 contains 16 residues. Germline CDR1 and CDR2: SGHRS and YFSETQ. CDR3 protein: CASSLEAGGSGNTIYF. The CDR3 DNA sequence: TGCGCCAGCAGCTTGGAGGCGGGCGGTTCTGGAAACACCATATATTTT.

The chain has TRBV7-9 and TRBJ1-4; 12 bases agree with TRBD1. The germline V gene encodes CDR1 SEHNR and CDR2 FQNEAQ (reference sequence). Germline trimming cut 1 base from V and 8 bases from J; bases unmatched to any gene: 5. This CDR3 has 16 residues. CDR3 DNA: TGTGCCAGCAGCTTAGGCACCGGGACAGGGGGCGAAAAACTGTTTTTT. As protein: CASSLGTGTGGEKLFF.